This T cell receptor beta chain was identified in a study of cytomegalovirus exposure and HLA in healthy donors. The CDR3 loop spans 16 amino acids. Unmatched junction bases numbered 6, after V lost 2 bases and J lost 2 bases. Per the germline V gene, CDR1 is MNHEY and CDR2 is SVGAGI. The PCR made use of 60 Vbeta and 13 Jbeta primers. TCRdb keeps only in-frame clones here, not all; method: immunoSEQ multiplex PCR. The top ten hold 1.5% to 2% of the sample, which has 85,000 to 120,000 clones, approximately 80% seen once. The sequence came from a man aged 50-59 years in good health and CMV-seronegative. The chain couples TRBV6-5 to TRBJ2-3; 8 bases are a match to TRBD2. Sequenced input: PBMCs. As DNA, the CDR3 is TGTGCCAGCAGTTACGCCCGGGGGGGCTACACAGATACGCAGTATTTT. As protein: CASSYARGGYTDTQYF.